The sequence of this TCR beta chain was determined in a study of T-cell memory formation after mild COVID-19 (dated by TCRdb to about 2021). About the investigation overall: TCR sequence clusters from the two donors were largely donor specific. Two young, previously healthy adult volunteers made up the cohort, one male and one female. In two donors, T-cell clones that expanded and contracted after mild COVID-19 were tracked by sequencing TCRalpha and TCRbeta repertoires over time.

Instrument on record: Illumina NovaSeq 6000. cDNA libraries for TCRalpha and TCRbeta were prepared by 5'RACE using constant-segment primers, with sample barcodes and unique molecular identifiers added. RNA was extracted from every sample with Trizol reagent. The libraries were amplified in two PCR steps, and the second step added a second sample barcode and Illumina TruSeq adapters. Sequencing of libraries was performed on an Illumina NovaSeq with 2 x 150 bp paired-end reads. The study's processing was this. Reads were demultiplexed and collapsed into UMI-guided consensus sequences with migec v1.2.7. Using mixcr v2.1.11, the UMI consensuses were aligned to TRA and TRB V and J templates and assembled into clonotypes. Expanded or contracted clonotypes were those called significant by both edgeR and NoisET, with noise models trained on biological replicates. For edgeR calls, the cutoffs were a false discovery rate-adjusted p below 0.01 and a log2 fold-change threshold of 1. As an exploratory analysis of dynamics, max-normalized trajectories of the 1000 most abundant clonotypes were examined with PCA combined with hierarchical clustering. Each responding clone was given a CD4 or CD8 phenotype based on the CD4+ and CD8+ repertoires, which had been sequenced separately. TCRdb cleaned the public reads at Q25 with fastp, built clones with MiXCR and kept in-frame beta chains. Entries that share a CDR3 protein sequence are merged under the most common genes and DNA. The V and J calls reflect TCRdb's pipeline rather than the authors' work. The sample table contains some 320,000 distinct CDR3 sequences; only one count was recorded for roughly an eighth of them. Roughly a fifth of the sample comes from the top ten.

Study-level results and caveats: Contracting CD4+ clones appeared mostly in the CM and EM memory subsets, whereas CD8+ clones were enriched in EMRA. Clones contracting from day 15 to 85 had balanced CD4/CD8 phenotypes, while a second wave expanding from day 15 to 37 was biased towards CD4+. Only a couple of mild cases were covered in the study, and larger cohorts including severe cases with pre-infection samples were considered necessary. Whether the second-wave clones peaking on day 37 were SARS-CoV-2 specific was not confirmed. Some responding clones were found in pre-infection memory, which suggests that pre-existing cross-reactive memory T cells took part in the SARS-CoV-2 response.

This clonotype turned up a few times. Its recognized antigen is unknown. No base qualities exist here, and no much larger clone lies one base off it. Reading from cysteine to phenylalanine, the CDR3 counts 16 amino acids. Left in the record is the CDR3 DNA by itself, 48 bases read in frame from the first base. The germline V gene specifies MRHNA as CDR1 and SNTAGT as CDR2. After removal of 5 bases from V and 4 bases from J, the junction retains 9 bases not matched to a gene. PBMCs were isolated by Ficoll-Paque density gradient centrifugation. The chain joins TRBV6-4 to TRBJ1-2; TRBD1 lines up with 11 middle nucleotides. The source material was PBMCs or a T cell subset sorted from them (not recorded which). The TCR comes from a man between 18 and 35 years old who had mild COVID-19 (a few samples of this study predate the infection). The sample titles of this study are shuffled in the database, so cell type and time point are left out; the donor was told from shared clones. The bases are TGTGCCAGCAGTCCGGGACAGGGGGTGATCGGCTATGGCTACACCTTC. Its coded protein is CASSPGQGVIGYGYTF.